Listed below are T cell receptor beta chains from one sample, sequenced in a study of vaccination and CD4 T cells after COVID-19. TCRdb reprocessed the PCR reads with MiXCR, giving one entry per CDR3 protein. The data show some 29,000 distinct CDR3 sequences, around 50% seen once. The specimen was CD4+ T cells from blood, collected about 7 months after SARS-CoV-2 vaccination. Source of these receptors: a human donor who had recovered from COVID-19. The CDR3 runs from the conserved cysteine through the conserved F or W. D genes are given only for firm matches. The listing skips clone size in some rows; elsewhere it reads once, few, many or a size class.

-,TRBV5-4,-,TRBJ2-1,TGTGCCAGCAGCCGGGGCAGCTCCTACAATGAGCAGTTCTTC,CASSRGSSYNEQFF
TRBD1,TRBV6-5,-,TRBJ1-6,TGTGCCAGCAGTTACTCCGGGACAGGGAATTCACCCCTCCACTTT,CASSYSGTGNSPLHF
TRBD2,TRBV20-1,few,TRBJ2-2,TGCAGTGCTAGACCTAGCGGGGGGAACACCGGGGAGCTGTTTTTT,CSARPSGGNTGELFF
TRBD1,TRBV28,once,TRBJ1-5,TGTGCCAGCAGGGAGGGGGCTGGGCCCCAGCATTTT,CASREGAGPQHF
TRBD2,TRBV4-1,few,TRBJ2-1,TGCGCCAGCAGCCCCCGCGCTGCCGGAAAGCGGGAGGAGAACAATGAGCAGTTCTTC,CASSPRAAGKREENNEQFF
TRBD2,TRBV20-1,-,TRBJ2-4,TGCAGTGCTAGGCAGGGACTAGCGGGAGAAGGGGGGTGGGGCATTCAGTACTTC,CSARQGLAGEGGWGIQYF
-,TRBV25-1,-,TRBJ2-1,TGTGCCAGCAGTGAAGGTGTCAATGAGCAGTTCTTC,CASSEGVNEQFF
TRBD1,TRBV19,-,TRBJ2-7,TGTGCCAGTAGTATCGGGACAGTTACCTACGAGCAGTACTTC,CASSIGTVTYEQYF
-,TRBV2,-,TRBJ1-2,TGTGCCAGCAACCAGAGGGGGGGCGGGTATGGCTACACCTTC,CASNQRGGGYGYTF
TRBD1,TRBV19,-,TRBJ2-3,TGTGCCAGTAGTATGGGGGACAGGGGGCGCGCAGATACGCAGTATTTT,CASSMGDRGRADTQYF
-,TRBV7-2,few,TRBJ2-3,TGTGCCAGCAGCTTTGTCGCAGATACGCAGTATTTT,CASSFVADTQYF